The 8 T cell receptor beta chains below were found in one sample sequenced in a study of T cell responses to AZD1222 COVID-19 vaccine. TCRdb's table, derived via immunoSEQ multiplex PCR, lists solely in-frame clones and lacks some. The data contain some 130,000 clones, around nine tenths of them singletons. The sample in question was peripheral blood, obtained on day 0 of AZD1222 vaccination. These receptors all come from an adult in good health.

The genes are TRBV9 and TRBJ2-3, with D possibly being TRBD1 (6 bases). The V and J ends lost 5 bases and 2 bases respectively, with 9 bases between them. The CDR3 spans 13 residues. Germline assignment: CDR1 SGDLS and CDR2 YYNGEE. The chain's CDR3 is CASRGAFTDTQYF. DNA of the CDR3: TGTGCCAGCAGGGGGGCTTTCACAGATACGCAGTATTTT.

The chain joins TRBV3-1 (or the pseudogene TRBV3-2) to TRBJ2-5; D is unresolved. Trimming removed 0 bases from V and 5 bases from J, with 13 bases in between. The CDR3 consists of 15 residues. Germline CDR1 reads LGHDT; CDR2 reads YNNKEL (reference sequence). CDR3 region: CASSQDLGRFETQYF. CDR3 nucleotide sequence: TGTGCCAGCAGCCAAGATTTAGGCAGGTTTGAGACCCAGTACTTC.

CDR3 sequence: CASSLEAGGGYEQYF. In DNA, the CDR3 is TGTGCCAGCAGCTTGGAGGCGGGAGGGGGGTACGAGCAGTACTTC. The chain couples TRBV5-6 to TRBJ2-7, with 9 bases aligning to TRBD2. There are 15 residues in the CDR3. Per germline, CDR1 SGHDT and CDR2 YYEEEE. With 0 bases clipped from V and 4 bases from J, the junction kept 5 bases outside the gene matches.

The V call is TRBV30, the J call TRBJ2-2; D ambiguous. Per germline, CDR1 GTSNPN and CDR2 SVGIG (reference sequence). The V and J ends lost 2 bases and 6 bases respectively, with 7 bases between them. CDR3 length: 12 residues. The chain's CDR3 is CAWSPAPGELFF. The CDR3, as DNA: TGTGCCTGGAGTCCCGCCCCCGGGGAGCTGTTTTTT. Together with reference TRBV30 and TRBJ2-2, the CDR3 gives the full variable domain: SQTIHQWPATLVQPVGSPLSLECTVEGTSNPNLYWYRQAAGRGLQLLFYSVGIGQISSEVPQNLSASRPQDRQFILSSKKLLLSDSGFYLCAWSPAPGELFFGEGSRLTVL.

Here the CDR3 reads CASHRQGGGNTIYF. The CDR3 region has the DNA TGTGCCAGCCATAGACAGGGGGGAGGAAACACCATATATTTT. The chain carries TRBV6-5 and TRBJ1-3; TRBD1 matches at 9 bases. Germline V lookup: CDR1 MNHEY, CDR2 SVGAGI. The CDR3 length is 14 residues. Germline trimming cut 8 bases from V and 4 bases from J; bases unmatched to any gene: 6.

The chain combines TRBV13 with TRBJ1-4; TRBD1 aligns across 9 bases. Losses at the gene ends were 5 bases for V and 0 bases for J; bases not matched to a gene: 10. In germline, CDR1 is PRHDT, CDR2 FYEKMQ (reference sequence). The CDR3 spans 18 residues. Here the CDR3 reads CASSLKTGGRATNEKLFF. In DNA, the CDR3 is TGTGCCAGCAGCCTAAAGACAGGGGGTCGAGCAACTAATGAAAAACTGTTTTTT.

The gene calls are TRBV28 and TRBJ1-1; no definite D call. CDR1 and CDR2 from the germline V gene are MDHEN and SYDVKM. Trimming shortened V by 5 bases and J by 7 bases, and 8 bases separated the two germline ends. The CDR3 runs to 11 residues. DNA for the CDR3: TGTGCCAGCAGTACCCCTAGTGAAGCTTTCTTT. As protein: CASSTPSEAFF.

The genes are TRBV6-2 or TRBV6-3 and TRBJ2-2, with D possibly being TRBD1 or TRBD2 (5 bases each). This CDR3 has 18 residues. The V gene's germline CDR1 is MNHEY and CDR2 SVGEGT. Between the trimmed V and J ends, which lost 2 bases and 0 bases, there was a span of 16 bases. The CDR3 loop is CASSYPGWGTTNTGELFF. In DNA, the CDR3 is TGTGCCAGCAGTTACCCGGGGTGGGGGACCACGAACACCGGGGAGCTGTTTTTT.